The 28 T cell receptor beta chains listed next were all sequenced from one sample in a study of CD8 T cells in ankylosing spondylitis. TCRdb itself ran the 5' RACE reads through MiXCR, one entry per CDR3 protein. The sample shows 85,000 to 100,000 distinct CDR3 sequences, 7.5% to 9% of them seen only once. The sequenced sample was blood, either unsorted or a sorted T cell fraction (not recorded which). These receptors were taken from a male donor with ankylosing spondylitis or in good health (not recorded which).

The table lists this clonotype with many counts. This chain joins TRBV6-5 and TRBJ1-2; maybe TRBD1 (5 bases). Germline-derived CDR1 and CDR2 are MNHEY and SVGAGI. Trimming took off 2 bases at V and 0 bases at J, with 7 bases between the two ends. This CDR3 comprises 14 residues. The CDR3 nucleotides read TGTGCCAGCAGTTACGGGACGGCTAACTATGGCTACACCTTC. Translating it yields CASSYGTANYGYTF.

This clonotype was found many times. CDR3 in DNA: TGTGCCAGCAGTTCCAGCCGGGTGGGTTCACCCCTCCACTTT. Encoded protein: CASSSSRVGSPLHF. The chain recombines TRBV6-5 with TRBJ1-6; D call uncertain. The germline CDR1 and CDR2 sequences are MNHEY and SVGAGI. The CDR3 is 14 amino acids. V lost 4 bases and J lost 9, with 13 bases in between.

This clonotype appeared many times. The chain uses TRBV20-1 and TRBJ1-5, with no clear D. V dropped 3 bases and J dropped 10 bases, with 13 bases sitting between them. The germline V gene encodes CDR1 DFQATT and CDR2 SNEGSKA (reference sequence). This CDR3 region has 12 residues. The CDR3 region is CSASRRGDPQHF. Here the CDR3 DNA reads TGCAGTGCTAGCCGTCGGGGAGATCCCCAGCATTTT.

Concerning this clonotype itself: A much more abundant neighbour one base away suggests this may be a read error. The chain links TRBV7-2 to TRBJ2-5; 8 nucleotides agree with TRBD2. The germline V gene encodes CDR1 SGHTA and CDR2 FQGNSA. CDR3 length equals 16 residues. J was trimmed by 7 bases and V by 5 bases; bases with no gene match: 15. As DNA, the CDR3 is TGTGCCAGCAGCCTAAGCGGGGGAGCCGCGGGGGGGACCCAGTACTTC. The encoded protein is CASSLSGGAAGGTQYF.

This chain uses TRBV3-1 with TRBJ2-1; TRBD2 agrees at 14 bases. Trimming removed 5 bases from V and 2 bases from J; junction bases left unmatched: 5. The CDR3 length is 17 residues. The germline CDR1 and CDR2 sequences are LGHDT and YNNKEL (reference sequence). Here the CDR3 reads CASSDRTSGGTYNEQFF. CDR3 DNA sequence: TGTGCCAGCAGCGACCGGACTAGCGGGGGGACCTACAATGAGCAGTTCTTC.

In this sample, this clonotype turned up a few times. CDR3 DNA sequence: TGTGCCAGCAGCCACGGTAGCGCCGGGGGCTACACCTTC. Its translation: CASSHGSAGGYTF. The chain has TRBV12-3 or TRBV12-4 and TRBJ1-2; D is ambiguous. This CDR3 contains 13 residues. The V and J ends lost 6 bases and 8 bases respectively, with 16 bases between them.

This clonotype appeared many times. V gene TRBV5-8 combines with J gene TRBJ2-2, with D tentatively TRBD1 (6 bases). Germline-derived CDR1 and CDR2 are SGHTS and YDEGEE. This CDR3 is built from 16 residues. V lost 2 bases and J 1 base, leaving 12 bases between the germline ends. The CDR3 spells CASSFRGTKNTGELFF. The CDR3 coding sequence is TGTGCCAGCAGCTTCAGGGGAACTAAGAACACCGGGGAGCTGTTTTTT.

Many counts were recorded for this clonotype. The CDR3 region has the DNA TGTGCCAGCAGCCAAGGGACAGGGAGAACTGAAGCTTTCTTT. Translation: CASSQGTGRTEAFF. The chain links TRBV6-1 to TRBJ1-1; 9 bases align to TRBD1. V shed 6 bases, J shed 5 bases, and the junction held 7 bases outside the gene matches. CDR3 length equals 14 residues. Germline values: CDR1 MNHNS, CDR2 SASEGT.

This chain's CDR3 is CASSLELGSLFF. The DNA of the CDR3 is TGTGCCAGCAGCTTAGAGCTGGGCTCGCTGTTCTTC. The V call is TRBV7-9, the J call TRBJ2-1; D remains ambiguous. V lost 1 base, J lost 15 bases, and 13 bases lay in between. This CDR3 comprises 12 residues. Germline CDR1 reads SEHNR; CDR2 reads FQNEAQ (reference sequence).

This clonotype was recorded at least ten times. J is TRBJ1-1 and V is TRBV4-2; tentative D call: TRBD1 (6 bases). V was shortened by 6 bases and J by 1 base, with 15 bases between the two germline ends. The CDR3 extends over 15 amino acids. CDR1 LGHNA and CDR2 YNFKEQ come from the germline V gene. CDR3 region: CASSPLDRTNTEAFF. The CDR3 DNA reads TGTGCCAGCAGTCCCCTTGACAGGACGAACACTGAAGCTTTCTTT.

The rearrangement uses TRBV11-2 and TRBJ2-1; weak D call: TRBD2 (6 bases). The CDR3 is made up of 14 amino acids. Trimming cost V 5 bases and J 5 bases, with 13 bases left between them. Germline values: CDR1 SGHAT, CDR2 FQNNGV. The CDR3 nucleotides are TGTGCCAGCAGCCCTCCCTCGGGGGACAATGAGCAGTTCTTC. As protein: CASSPPSGDNEQFF.

This clonotype was seen at least ten times. The rearrangement uses TRBV5-1 and TRBJ2-1; TRBD2 is a possible D gene (6 bases). The CDR3 is 11 amino acids. The germline V gene has CDR1 SGHRS and CDR2 YFSETQ. V lost 4 bases and J lost 7, with 6 bases in between. The CDR3 here is CASSGGNEQFF. As DNA, the CDR3 is TGCGCCAGCAGCGGAGGGAATGAGCAGTTCTTC.

This clonotype was detected many times. The chain joins TRBV5-1 to TRBJ1-1, with unresolved D. The germline V gene has CDR1 SGHRS and CDR2 YFSETQ. The CDR3 has 12 residues. V was clipped by 7 bases and J by 1 base, with 8 bases between them. The DNA of the CDR3 is TGCGCCAGCGGAAATGCGAACACTGAAGCTTTCTTT. As protein: CASGNANTEAFF.

This clonotype was observed at least ten times. The chain links TRBV12-3 or TRBV12-4 to TRBJ2-3; D ambiguous. With 3 bases removed from V and 3 bases from J, the gap between germline ends came to 7 bases. This CDR3 has 13 residues. The chain's CDR3 is CASSFHGTDTQYF. CDR3 DNA: TGTGCCAGCAGTTTTCACGGGACAGATACGCAGTATTTT.

This clonotype has just one count. This rearrangement joins TRBV7-3 to TRBJ2-1, with D tentatively TRBD2 (6 bases). Looked up from germline, CDR1 is SGHTA and CDR2 is FQGTGA. V dropped 2 bases and J dropped 7 bases, with 27 bases sitting between them. This CDR3 contains 19 residues. CDR3 nucleotide sequence: TGTGCCAGCAGCTTAGGCCCTTCTGCGGGACCCAACGGGGCGAATGAGCAGTTCTTC. Translated, it gives CASSLGPSAGPNGANEQFF.

This clonotype was seen many times. The CDR3 bases are TGCAGCGTTGCATCGCAGGCTAGCAATCAGCCCCAGCATTTT. Its translation is CSVASQASNQPQHF. This sequence joins TRBV29-1 and TRBJ1-5, with no clear D. Germline assignment: CDR1 SQVTM and CDR2 ANQGSEA. The CDR3 spans 14 residues. Trimming left V 4 bases short and J 0 bases short, with 10 bases between.

The table lists this clonotype with a few counts. V gene TRBV2 combines with J gene TRBJ2-5, with 9 bases aligning to TRBD2. The CDR3 is 16 residues long. Germline V gives CDR1 SNHLY, CDR2 FYNNEI. The ends lost 7 bases at V and 1 base at J; junction bases unmatched: 10. CDR3 sequence reads: CASTDQTSGPQETQYF. The CDR3 nucleotides read TGTGCCAGCACCGATCAGACTAGCGGACCCCAAGAGACCCAGTACTTC.

A single count supports this clonotype. The junction shows a germline mismatch at one end, possibly a read error. This sequence joins TRBV5-6 and TRBJ2-3; D is unresolved. Germline V lookup: CDR1 SGHDT, CDR2 YYEEEE. CDR3 size: 12 residues. CDR3 protein: CASSLGPDAQYF. The CDR3 DNA reads as TGTGCCAGCAGCCTTGGGCCAGATGCGCAGTATTTT.

This clonotype was counted between two and nine times. The genes are TRBV5-6 and TRBJ1-4; D ambiguous. The germline V gene encodes CDR1 SGHDT and CDR2 YYEEEE. CDR3 length equals 16 residues. V shed 0 bases and J shed 1 base, with 10 bases lying between them. The CDR3 sequence is CASSLVGIGTNEKLFF. CDR3 sequence (DNA): TGTGCCAGCAGCTTGGTGGGAATCGGAACTAATGAAAAACTGTTTTTT. The full variable domain, its missing parts supplied by reference TRBV5-6 and TRBJ1-4, is DAGVTQSPTHLIKTRGQQVTLRCSPKSGHDTVSWYQQALGQGPQFIFQYYEEEERQRGNFPDRFSGHQFPNYSSELNVNALLLGDSALYLCASSLVGIGTNEKLFFGSGTQLSVL.

This clonotype was recorded many times. The CDR3 sequence is CASSEGDMGNQPQHF. The DNA for the CDR3 is TGTGCCAGCAGTGAGGGGGACATGGGCAATCAGCCCCAGCATTTT. This sequence joins TRBV25-1 and TRBJ1-5; a possible D gene is TRBD1 (6 bases). V was trimmed by 3 bases and J by 2 bases, leaving 11 bases between them. The CDR3 runs to 15 residues. Germline CDR1 is MGHDK and CDR2 is SYGVNS.

This clonotype has a count of ten or more. CDR3 nucleotides: TGTGCCAGCTCACCTGGGACAGCTGGATTCTACCAAGAGACCCAGTACTTC. Residues: CASSPGTAGFYQETQYF. The V gene is TRBV18, the J gene TRBJ2-5; 7 positions match TRBD1. Germline values: CDR1 KGHSH, CDR2 LQKENI. Germline trimming cut 3 bases from V and 0 bases from J; bases unmatched to any gene: 10. The CDR3 is 17 amino acids.

Ten or more counts support this clonotype. This chain links TRBV5-6 with TRBJ2-3; D is ambiguous. CDR3 size: 12 residues. Per the germline V gene, CDR1 is SGHDT and CDR2 is YYEEEE. Trimming took off 5 bases at V and 6 bases at J, with 10 bases between the two ends. The CDR3 DNA sequence: TGTGCCAGCAGGACTGGGATCGATACGCAGTATTTT. This encodes CASRTGIDTQYF.

With regard to this clonotype: A much larger clone differs by one base, so this may be a read error. This chain links TRBV4-2 with TRBJ2-1; possible D gene TRBD2, 6 bases. V was clipped by 1 base and J by 9 bases, with 22 bases between them. The CDR3 covers 17 residues. Germline V gene data show CDR1 as LGHNA and CDR2 as YNFKEQ. In DNA, the CDR3 is TGTGCCAGCAGCCAAGGGACCCCGGGAGAGAGAAGCGGTGAGCAGTTCTTC. Its translation: CASSQGTPGERSGEQFF.

This clonotype was recorded many times. The rearrangement uses TRBV5-1 and TRBJ2-2; TRBD1 matches 7 bases. The CDR3 has 17 amino acids. The V segment lost 0 bases and the J segment 4 bases; nucleotides outside the gene matches: 9. The germline CDR1 and CDR2 sequences are SGHRS and YFSETQ. The CDR3 spells CASSLDIGTDITGELFF. The CDR3 nucleotides read TGCGCCAGCAGCTTGGATATCGGGACAGACATCACCGGGGAGCTGTTTTTT.

This clonotype has just a few counts. V is TRBV7-2 and J is TRBJ2-4, with 8 positions matching TRBD2. V shed 6 bases, J shed 0 bases, and the junction held 7 bases outside the gene matches. Germline assignment: CDR1 SGHTA and CDR2 FQGNSA. The CDR3 has 16 amino acids. The CDR3 loop is CASSHTSGIAKNIQYF. CDR3 bases: TGTGCCAGCAGTCATACTAGCGGTATAGCCAAAAACATTCAGTACTTC.

This clonotype has ten or more counts. The J gene is TRBJ2-3, the V gene TRBV7-3; possibly TRBD1 or TRBD2 for D (5 bases each). There are 14 residues in the CDR3. Germline V gene sequence: CDR1 SGHTA, CDR2 FQGTGA. V dropped 0 bases and J dropped 4 bases, with 8 bases sitting between them. The CDR3: CASSLTGASDTQYF. CDR3 sequence (DNA): TGTGCCAGCAGCTTAACCGGGGCTTCAGATACGCAGTATTTT.

Worth noting for this clonotype: A read error may explain this, as a much larger clone is one base away. The chain has TRBV5-4 and TRBJ2-5; 13 bases match TRBD2. This CDR3 spans 16 amino acids. Germline CDR1 SGHNT, CDR2 YYREEE (reference sequence). CDR3: CASSMGLAGSQEAQYF. For the CDR3, the DNA is TGTGCCAGCAGCATGGGACTAGCGGGGAGCCAAGAGGCCCAGTACTTC.

This clonotype was seen more than once but under ten times. This chain joins TRBV30 and TRBJ1-4, with 7 bases matching TRBD1. This CDR3 has 15 amino acids. Germline V gene lookup returns CDR1 GTSNPN and CDR2 SVGIG (reference sequence). V shed 2 bases and J 7 bases; nucleotides not matched to a gene: 10. CDR3 nucleotides: TGTGCCTGGAGTCAAAACAGGGGAGAGGCTGAAAAACTGTTTTTT. It encodes CAWSQNRGEAEKLFF.